A single sample gave rise to the 10 T cell receptor beta chains below, sequenced in a study of cytomegalovirus exposure and HLA in healthy donors. The method was immunoSEQ multiplex PCR; TCRdb's version includes in-frame clones alone and lacks a portion of them. The sample carries 250,000 to 300,000 clones, around 85% recorded once. Sequenced sample: PBMCs. These receptors were taken from a woman in her late teens or twenties in good health and CMV-seronegative.

The V call is TRBV9, the J call TRBJ2-2; 9 bases map to TRBD1. V was pared by 0 bases and J by 5 bases, with 8 bases of the junction left unmatched. The CDR3 spans 17 residues. Germline-derived CDR1 and CDR2 are SGDLS and YYNGEE. In DNA form, the CDR3 reads TGTGCCAGCAGCGTAGTGACAGGGGGACGCGGGACCGGGGAGCTGTTTTTT. Translation gives CASSVVTGGRGTGELFF.

This rearrangement joins TRBV4-3 to TRBJ2-7, with D possibly being TRBD1 (5 bases). Per germline, CDR1 LGHNA and CDR2 YSLEER. The CDR3 loop spans 14 amino acids. Deletions cut 0 bases from V and 2 bases from J, with 8 bases between. The chain's CDR3 is CASSQDREPYEQYF. As DNA, the CDR3 is TGCGCCAGCAGCCAAGACAGGGAACCCTACGAGCAGTACTTC.

J is TRBJ1-3 and V is TRBV19; D uncertain. The CDR3 totals 13 residues. CDR1 is LNHDA and CDR2 is SQIVND in the germline V gene (reference sequence). V was cut by 10 bases and J by 2 bases, with 12 bases left in between. The CDR3 spells CATTVGPGNTIYF. CDR3 sequence (DNA): TGTGCCACTACGGTTGGTCCTGGAAACACCATATATTTT.

The genes are TRBV5-4 and TRBJ1-1, with 7 bases aligning to TRBD1. This CDR3 contains 14 residues. CDR1 SGHNT and CDR2 YYREEE come from the germline V gene (reference sequence). Trimming cost V 2 bases and J 4 bases; bases outside gene matches: 5. This chain's CDR3 is CASSFGTVGTEAFF. In nucleotides, the CDR3 is TGTGCCAGCAGCTTCGGGACAGTGGGCACTGAAGCTTTCTTT.

The rearrangement joins TRBV5-1 to TRBJ1-2, with 8 nucleotides matching TRBD1. V dropped 3 bases and J dropped 4; count of bases not matched to a gene: 8. The CDR3 sequence is 15 residues long. Germline V lookup: CDR1 SGHRS, CDR2 YFSETQ. The CDR3 sequence is CASSWSAGQVYGYTF. The CDR3 bases are TGCGCCAGCAGCTGGTCCGCGGGACAGGTCTATGGCTACACCTTC.

This clone has just one count. The chain couples TRBV5-1 to TRBJ1-5; 8 nucleotides match TRBD1. V gave up 4 bases and J gave up 7 bases; unmatched junction bases: 7. The CDR3 is made up of 14 amino acids. Germline CDR1 is SGHRS and CDR2 is YFSETQ. CDR3: CASSPGQGYQPQHF. The CDR3 nucleotides are TGCGCCAGCAGCCCCGGACAGGGATACCAGCCCCAGCATTTT.

J is TRBJ1-2 and V is TRBV30, with D possibly TRBD1 on 5 matching bases. V was cut by 0 bases and J by 2 bases, with 16 bases left in between. The CDR3 is 16 amino acids. Germline CDR1 reads GTSNPN; CDR2 reads SVGIG (reference sequence). The CDR3 loop reads CAWSVHGAVGNYGYTF. For the CDR3, the DNA is TGTGCCTGGAGTGTACATGGGGCGGTGGGCAACTATGGCTACACCTTC.

The chain combines TRBV6-1 with TRBJ2-7, with 8 nucleotides matching TRBD1. V lost 4 bases to trimming and J lost 1 base; unmatched junction nucleotides: 3. In germline, CDR1 is MNHNS, CDR2 SASEGT. This CDR3 contains 14 residues. CDR3 bases: TGTGCCAGCAGTGTCCGGGACAGGTCCTACGAGCAGTACTTC. This translates into CASSVRDRSYEQYF.

The V gene is TRBV6-5, the J gene TRBJ2-7; D might be TRBD1 (5 bases). This CDR3 is built from 11 residues. Trimming left V 2 bases short and J 6 bases short, with 5 bases between. Per the germline V gene, CDR1 is MNHEY and CDR2 is SVGAGI. The CDR3: CASSYRGEQYF. Here the CDR3 DNA reads TGTGCCAGCAGTTACAGGGGCGAGCAGTACTTC.

The genes are TRBV6-1 and TRBJ1-2; perhaps TRBD1 as D (6 bases). The CDR3 is made up of 14 amino acids. Trimming removed 4 bases from V and 1 base from J, with 10 bases in between. CDR1 and CDR2 from the germline V gene are MNHNS and SASEGT. The CDR3 sequence is CASSADRLNYGYTF. The DNA for the CDR3 is TGTGCCAGCAGTGCGGACAGACTTAACTATGGCTACACCTTC.